A selection of T cell receptor beta chains follows, all from one sample in a study of CD8+CD57+ T cells in acquired aplastic anemia. TCRdb processed the reads anew with MiXCR; each CDR3 protein has one entry. This sample carries about 160,000 distinct CDR3 sequences, about two thirds of them seen once, and the ten largest clones take 35% to 60%. The specimen was sorted CD4+, CD8+, or CD8+CD57+ T cells (not recorded which) from PBMCs. These receptors were obtained from a human donor with aplastic anemia. Both conserved end residues are part of each CDR3. The D gene is left open where the match is weak. Clone size, where shown, is once, few, many, or a class for clones that have expanded.

CDR3 protein | CDR3 DNA | V gene | D gene | J gene | clone size
CSAPTSAVLNTEAFF | TGCAGTGCTCCTACCTCAGCCGTACTGAACACTGAAGCTTTCTTT | TRBV20-1 | NA | TRBJ1-1 | NA
CASSQDVGRNSYEQYF | TGCGCCAGCAGCCAAGACGTGGGGAGAAACTCCTACGAGCAGTACTTC | TRBV4-1 | NA | TRBJ2-7 | NA
CASSPALAGGQETQYF | TGTGCCAGCAGCCCAGCGTTGGCTGGGGGGCAAGAGACCCAGTACTTC | TRBV7-6 | NA | TRBJ2-5 | NA
CASGPRNYGYTF | TGCGCCAGCGGGCCAAGAAACTATGGCTACACCTTC | TRBV12-3/TRBV12-4 | NA | TRBJ1-2 | NA
CASSPTGFPEAFF | TGCGCCAGCAGCCCGACAGGGTTCCCCGAAGCTTTCTTT | TRBV4-1 | TRBD1 | TRBJ1-1 | many
CASSESSPRSYGYTF | TGTGCCAGCAGTGAATCTTCCCCCAGGAGCTATGGCTACACCTTC | TRBV6-1 | NA | TRBJ1-2 | NA
CASSLVGTSIPDTQYF | TGCGCCAGCAGCTTGGTTGGGACTAGCATCCCAGATACGCAGTATTTT | TRBV5-1 | TRBD2 | TRBJ2-3 | NA
CASSFGQGDEQYF | TGTGCCAGCAGCTTCGGACAGGGGGACGAGCAGTACTTC | TRBV7-2 | TRBD1 | TRBJ2-7 | once
CASSVRIDYGYTF | TGTGCCAGCAGCGTTCGGATCGACTATGGCTACACCTTC | TRBV9 | NA | TRBJ1-2 | few
CASSGKTGTNSPLHF | TGCGCCAGCAGCGGAAAGACAGGGACAAATTCACCCCTCCACTTT | TRBV5-1 | TRBD1 | TRBJ1-6 | few